Listed here are 24 T cell receptor beta chains from one sample, sequenced in a study of T cells in localized non-small cell lung cancer. Data came from immunoSEQ multiplex PCR; TCRdb stores just in-frame clones and leaves some out. Of some 50,000 clones listed, around 87% were seen once; the top ten hold approximately 15%. The specimen comprised PBMCs, sampled before any cancer treatment. These TCRs come from a female donor with stage II lung adenocarcinoma.

This clone appeared once. The chain carries TRBV9 and TRBJ2-2; no firm D call. The CDR3 sequence is 15 residues long. CDR1 and CDR2 from the germline V gene are SGDLS and YYNGEE. V gave up 0 bases and J gave up 6 bases, with 12 bases separating them. CDR3 coding DNA: TGTGCCAGCAGCGTAGGGGCGGTTTGGCCCGGGGAGCTGTTTTTT. Translating it yields CASSVGAVWPGELFF.

CDR3 in DNA: TGCGCCAGCAGCTACCGTCAAGCGGGGGGAATTCGGGATGAGCAGTTCTTC. It translates to CASSYRQAGGIRDEQFF. V is TRBV5-1 and J is TRBJ2-1, with 9 positions matching TRBD2. CDR1 SGHRS and CDR2 YFSETQ come from the germline V gene. The CDR3 totals 17 residues. Unmatched junction bases numbered 15, after V lost 3 bases and J lost 8 bases.

About this clone: An end of the junction does not agree with germline; a read error may underlie this. The V and J genes are TRBV30 and TRBJ2-2; 9 bases map to TRBD2. Germline CDR1 reads GTSNPN; CDR2 reads SVGIG (reference sequence). The CDR3 totals 18 residues. The CDR3 region is CAWPLSRIAGALHRGAVF. For the CDR3, the DNA is TGTGCCTGGCCCCTCTCCCGAATAGCGGGGGCGCTACACCGGGGAGCTGTTTTT.

This clone was seen only once. The J gene is TRBJ1-2, the V gene TRBV18; 8 bases fit TRBD1. This CDR3 contains 15 residues. CDR1 KGHSH and CDR2 LQKENI come from the germline V gene. After removal of 1 base from V and 6 bases from J, the junction contained 7 bases not matched to a gene. The CDR3 sequence: CASSPLQGASHGYTF. The CDR3 bases are TGTGCCAGCTCACCACTCCAGGGGGCGAGTCATGGCTACACCTTC.

This clone was found once. The chain links TRBV7-9 to TRBJ1-1, with a possible D match to TRBD1 (6 bases). This CDR3 has 17 residues. Trimming cost V 4 bases and J 1 base, with 19 bases left between them. Germline V CDR1 and CDR2: SEHNR, FQNEAQ (reference sequence). The CDR3, as DNA: TGTGCCAGCAGCTCTCGAGGGGGGGTCGCGGCGAACACTGAAGCTTTCTTT. Translation: CASSSRGGVAANTEAFF.

This clone was observed a single time. The rearrangement joins TRBV5-1 to TRBJ1-1, with 7 bases identical to TRBD1. Germline CDR1 is SGHRS and CDR2 is YFSETQ. This CDR3 has 16 amino acids. The ends lost 0 bases at V and 1 base at J; junction bases unmatched: 6. The CDR3 region has the DNA TGCGCCAGCAGCTTGGCGGCAGGGGGTCGGAACACTGAAGCTTTCTTT. Its protein is CASSLAAGGRNTEAFF. The complete variable domain, with remaining parts taken from reference TRBV5-1 and TRBJ1-1, reads KAGVTQTPRYLIKTRGQQVTLSCSPISGHRSVSWYQQTPGQGLQFLFEYFSETQRNKGNFPGRFSGRQFSNSRSEMNVSTLELGDSALYLCASSLAAGGRNTEAFFGQGTRLTVV.

The chain combines TRBV7-9 with TRBJ2-1, with D maybe TRBD2 (6 bases). The V and J ends lost 0 bases and 3 bases respectively, with 12 bases between them. CDR3 length: 16 residues. CDR1 is SEHNR and CDR2 is FQNEAQ in the germline V gene (reference sequence). The CDR3 is CASSLARASVYNEQFF. The CDR3 DNA sequence: TGTGCCAGCAGCTTAGCTAGGGCTAGCGTCTACAATGAGCAGTTCTTC. The variable domain in full, with the rest retrieved from reference TRBV7-9 and TRBJ2-1, is DTGVSQNPRHKITKRGQNVTFRCDPISEHNRLYWYRQTLGQGPEFLTYFQNEAQLEKSRLLSDRFSAERPKGSFSTLEIQRTEQGDSAMYLCASSLARASVYNEQFFGPGTRLTVL.

The chain links TRBV6-1 to TRBJ1-2; possible D gene TRBD1, 6 bases. V lost 2 bases to trimming and J lost 5 bases, with 15 bases between them. CDR3 length equals 15 residues. CDR1 is MNHNS and CDR2 is SASEGT in the germline V gene. CDR3 in amino acids: CASSETGALRYGYTF. The CDR3 DNA follows: TGTGCCAGCAGTGAAACGGGGGCGCTAAGGTATGGCTACACCTTC.

The chain is built from TRBV5-1 and TRBJ2-3; no definite D call. This CDR3 is built from 15 residues. Trimming took 2 bases from V and 4 from J, leaving 14 bases between them. From germline, CDR1 is SGHRS and CDR2 YFSETQ. CDR3 nucleotide sequence: TGCGCCAGCAGCTTCCCTACTACCGGGTCAGATACGCAGTATTTT. Its protein is CASSFPTTGSDTQYF.

This chain uses TRBV7-3 with TRBJ2-1; possibly TRBD1 or TRBD2 for D (5 bases each). The CDR3 runs 15 residues. V was trimmed by 4 bases and J by 4 bases, leaving 14 bases between them. Germline V gives CDR1 SGHTA, CDR2 FQGTGA. CDR3 nucleotides: TGTGCCAGCAGCTGGGGGTGGGCGCCGTACAATGAGCAGTTCTTC. Amino acid sequence: CASSWGWAPYNEQFF.

This chain links TRBV10-3 with TRBJ2-2; D unclear. Germline assignment: CDR1 ENHRY and CDR2 SYGVKD. V lost 0 bases, J lost 0 bases, and 11 bases lay in between. The CDR3 is made up of 17 amino acids. DNA for the CDR3: TGTGCCATCAGTGAGTCTCCGGATCTCGCGAACACCGGGGAGCTGTTTTTT. Its translation: CAISESPDLANTGELFF.

This chain connects TRBV10-1 to TRBJ2-1, with D perhaps TRBD1 (5 bases). V dropped 3 bases and J dropped 0 bases, with 9 bases sitting between them. Germline loops: CDR1 WNHNN, CDR2 SYGVQD (reference sequence). The CDR3 totals 15 residues. The CDR3 region is CASSDYRSSYNEQFF. In DNA, the CDR3 is TGCGCCAGCAGTGATTACAGGAGCTCCTACAATGAGCAGTTCTTC.

The chain combines TRBV15 with TRBJ1-2; D is possibly TRBD1 (5 bases). V shed 2 bases and J shed 3 bases, with 10 bases lying between them. This CDR3 has 14 residues. Germline CDR1 reads LNHNV; CDR2 reads YYDKDF (reference sequence). CDR3 protein: CATSRKFRDYGYTF. The CDR3 nucleotides are TGTGCCACCAGCAGAAAATTCAGGGACTATGGCTACACCTTC.

The chain employs TRBV30 and TRBJ1-1; D unresolved. Germline V gives CDR1 GTSNPN, CDR2 SVGIG (reference sequence). V gave up 1 base and J gave up 5 bases, with 11 bases separating them. The CDR3 loop spans 13 amino acids. The CDR3 DNA reads as TGTGCCTGGAGTGGCCGACGGATAACTGAAGCTTTCTTT. Translating gives CAWSGRRITEAFF. The entire variable domain, with the rest obtained from reference TRBV30 and TRBJ1-1, is as follows: SQTIHQWPATLVQPVGSPLSLECTVEGTSNPNLYWYRQAAGRGLQLLFYSVGIGQISSEVPQNLSASRPQDRQFILSSKKLLLSDSGFYLCAWSGRRITEAFFGQGTRLTVV.

The rearrangement links TRBV29-1 to TRBJ2-3; 9 bases line up with TRBD1. Trimming at V came to 6 bases and at J to 2 bases, leaving 9 bases not matched to a gene. This CDR3 is built from 15 residues. Germline V gene sequence: CDR1 SQVTM, CDR2 ANQGSEA. Here the CDR3 DNA reads TGCAGCGTATGGGACAGGGTTGGGGTCACAGATACGCAGTATTTT. This sequence encodes CSVWDRVGVTDTQYF.

V gene TRBV7-9 combines with J gene TRBJ1-1; a weak D match, TRBD1 (5 bases). Germline CDR1 reads SEHNR; CDR2 reads FQNEAQ (reference sequence). V was shortened by 1 base and J by 5 bases, with 8 bases between the two germline ends. This CDR3 region has 13 residues. CDR3 DNA: TGTGCCAGCAGCTTAGGGGGGGAAACTGAAGCTTTCTTT. Its protein is CASSLGGETEAFF. Complete variable domain (other parts from reference TRBV7-9 and TRBJ1-1): DTGVSQNPRHKITKRGQNVTFRCDPISEHNRLYWYRQTLGQGPEFLTYFQNEAQLEKSRLLSDRFSAERPKGSFSTLEIQRTEQGDSAMYLCASSLGGETEAFFGQGTRLTVV.

The chain uses TRBV5-8 and TRBJ2-7; D remains ambiguous. Deletions cut 6 bases from V and 1 base from J, with 8 bases between. The CDR3 is 12 residues long. Germline CDR1 SGHTS, CDR2 YDEGEE. This CDR3 is CASIGNSYEQYF. The DNA for the CDR3 is TGTGCCAGCATAGGGAATTCCTACGAGCAGTACTTC.

The chain uses TRBV4-1 and TRBJ1-5; 10 nucleotides match TRBD1. Trimming removed 5 bases from V and 3 bases from J; junction bases left unmatched: 4. The CDR3 totals 15 residues. Germline CDR1 MGHRA, CDR2 YSYEKL. In DNA, the CDR3 is TGCGCCAGCAGCTCCGGGACAGGGGTCAATCAGCCCCAGCATTTT. This sequence encodes CASSSGTGVNQPQHF.

The chain has TRBV20-1 and TRBJ2-7; TRBD1 matches at 7 bases. There are 11 residues in the CDR3. Germline V gene data show CDR1 as DFQATT and CDR2 as SNEGSKA (reference sequence). V was clipped by 5 bases and J by 4 bases; unmatched bases: 2. CDR3 nucleotides: TGCAGTGCTGAACAGGGGTACGAGCAGTACTTC. It codes for CSAEQGYEQYF.

This clone appeared once. The gene calls are TRBV6-5 and TRBJ2-2; D assignment may be TRBD1 or TRBD2 (5 bases each). V was clipped by 5 bases and J by 2 bases, with 9 bases between them. Germline V gene data show CDR1 as MNHEY and CDR2 as SVGAGI. The CDR3 loop spans 14 amino acids. CDR3 DNA: TGTGCCAGCAGTCGGGACGGAAACACCGGGGAGCTGTTTTTT. It encodes CASSRDGNTGELFF.

This clone was observed a single time. CDR3 region: CASSLTSVMNTEAFF. In DNA, the CDR3 is TGTGCCAGCAGCTTAACGAGCGTTATGAACACTGAAGCTTTCTTT. The V and J genes are TRBV7-2 and TRBJ1-1; D unclear. The V end was cut by 2 bases, the J end by 0 bases, with 10 bases between. CDR1 is SGHTA, CDR2 FQGNSA, per germline. This CDR3 has 15 amino acids. Together with reference TRBV7-2 and TRBJ1-1, the CDR3 gives the full variable domain: GAGVSQSPSNKVTEKGKDVELRCDPISGHTALYWYRQSLGQGLEFLIYFQGNSAPDKSGLPSDRFSAERTGGSVSTLTIQRTQQEDSAVYLCASSLTSVMNTEAFFGQGTRLTVV.

V gene TRBV30 combines with J gene TRBJ2-3; possible D gene TRBD2, 5 bases. CDR1 and CDR2 from the germline V gene are GTSNPN and SVGIG (reference sequence). CDR3 size: 15 residues. Trimming pared 2 bases from V and 3 bases from J, leaving 15 bases between. As DNA, the CDR3 is TGTGCCTGGAGTACGACGAGCGGAAAAACAGATACGCAGTATTTT. It yields the protein CAWSTTSGKTDTQYF.

The chain carries TRBV18 and TRBJ1-2; the D gene is possibly TRBD1 (5 bases). V was cut by 1 base and J by 4 bases, with 10 bases left in between. Germline values: CDR1 KGHSH, CDR2 LQKENI. This CDR3 has 14 amino acids. CDR3 nucleotides: TGTGCCAGCTCACCACGTCGGGACCCCTATGGCTACACCTTC. Amino acids: CASSPRRDPYGYTF.

The rearrangement joins TRBV30 to TRBJ1-2, with D unresolved. This CDR3 is built from 15 residues. Looked up from germline, CDR1 is GTSNPN and CDR2 is SVGIG (reference sequence). V dropped 0 bases and J dropped 1 base, with 12 bases sitting between them. The CDR3 DNA follows: TGTGCCTGGAGTGTAGGGCCGAAGAATAACTATGGCTACACCTTC. Its protein is CAWSVGPKNNYGYTF.